The sequence of this T cell receptor beta chain was determined in a study of CD8+CD57+ T cells in acquired aplastic anemia. This clonotype has a handful of counts. Its antigen remains unknown. Study conclusions and caveats: Approximately 30 was the count of CD8+ CDR3 sequences that patients shared with controls. Between patients and controls, CD8+ Simpson's diversity did not vary significantly.

CDR1 is LNHNV, CDR2 YYDKDF, per germline (reference sequence). There are 15 residues in the CDR3. V dropped 5 bases and J dropped 5 bases, with 16 bases sitting between them. TCR beta VDJ combinations and CDR3 sequences were profiled from genomic DNA. TCRdb recomputed calls from the reads with MiXCR, one row per CDR3 protein. The table shows about 160,000 distinct CDR3 sequences, with about 64% occurring only once. Sequenced patients had shown CD8+CD57+ cell expansion by flow cytometry. Severe acquired aplastic anemia was present in all patients. What was sequenced was sorted CD4+, CD8+, or CD8+CD57+ T cells (not recorded which) from PBMCs. This sequence originates from a human donor with aplastic anemia. The chain recombines TRBV15 with TRBJ1-5, with D possibly being TRBD1 (6 bases). CDR3 sequence reads: CATSARRDTDQPQHF. CDR3 nucleotide sequence: TGTGCCACCAGCGCACGCCGGGACACCGATCAGCCCCAGCATTTT.